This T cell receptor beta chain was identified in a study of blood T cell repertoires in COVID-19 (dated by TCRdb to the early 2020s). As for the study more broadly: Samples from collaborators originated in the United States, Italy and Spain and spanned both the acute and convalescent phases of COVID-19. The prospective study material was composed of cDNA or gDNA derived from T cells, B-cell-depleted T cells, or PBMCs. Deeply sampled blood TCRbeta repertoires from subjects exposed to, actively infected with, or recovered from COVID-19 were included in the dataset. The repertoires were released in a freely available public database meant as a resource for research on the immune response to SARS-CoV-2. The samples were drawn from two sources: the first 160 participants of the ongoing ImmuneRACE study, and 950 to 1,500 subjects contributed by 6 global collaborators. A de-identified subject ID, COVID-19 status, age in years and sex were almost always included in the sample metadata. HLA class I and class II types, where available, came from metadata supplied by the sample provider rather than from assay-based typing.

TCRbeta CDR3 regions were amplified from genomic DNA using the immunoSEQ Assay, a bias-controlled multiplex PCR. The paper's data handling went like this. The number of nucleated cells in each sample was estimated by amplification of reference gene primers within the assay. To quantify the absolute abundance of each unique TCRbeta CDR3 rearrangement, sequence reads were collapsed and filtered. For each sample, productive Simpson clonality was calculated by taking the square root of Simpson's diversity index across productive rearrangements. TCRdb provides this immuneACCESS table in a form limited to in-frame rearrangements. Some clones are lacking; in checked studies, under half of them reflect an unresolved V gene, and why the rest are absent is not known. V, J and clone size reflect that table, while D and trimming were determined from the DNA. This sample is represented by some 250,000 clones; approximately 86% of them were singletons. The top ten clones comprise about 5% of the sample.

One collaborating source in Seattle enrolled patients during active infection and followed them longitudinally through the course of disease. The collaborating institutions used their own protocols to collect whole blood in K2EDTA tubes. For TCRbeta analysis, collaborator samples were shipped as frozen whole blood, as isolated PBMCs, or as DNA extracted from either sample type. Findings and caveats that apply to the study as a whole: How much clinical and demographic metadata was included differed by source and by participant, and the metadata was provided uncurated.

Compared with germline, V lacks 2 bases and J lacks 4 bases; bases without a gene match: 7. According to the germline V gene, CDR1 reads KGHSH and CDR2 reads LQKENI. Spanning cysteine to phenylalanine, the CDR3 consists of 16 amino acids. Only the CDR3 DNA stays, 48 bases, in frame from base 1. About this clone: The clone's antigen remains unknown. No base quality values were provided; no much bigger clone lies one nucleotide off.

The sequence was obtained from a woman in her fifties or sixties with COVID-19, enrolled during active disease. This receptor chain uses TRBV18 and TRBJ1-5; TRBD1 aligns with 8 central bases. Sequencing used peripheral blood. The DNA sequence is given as TGTGCCAGCTCACCATTAGGGACAGGAGGGAATCAGCCCCAGCATTTT. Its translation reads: CASSPLGTGGNQPQHF.